Given below is one T cell receptor (beta chain) in context. Method: immunoSEQ multiplex PCR; TCRdb's copy keeps in-frame clones and lacks some. The sample gives tens of thousands of clones, 75% to 95% of which show up once; approximately 7% is in the top ten. This record comes from a study of OX40 agonist ivuxolimab in advanced cancers. On the study more broadly: Patient treatment consisted of intravenous ivuxolimab administration every 2 weeks at 0.01 to 10 mg/kg.

V shed 2 bases and J shed 0 bases, with 11 bases lying between them. The CDR3 sequence is 16 residues long. From germline, CDR1 is SGHAT and CDR2 FQNNGV. The clonotype originates from an adult with an advanced solid tumor such as melanoma, head and neck, liver or kidney cancer. The sample consisted of CD4+ or CD8+ T cells sorted from blood, taken in a trial of the OX40 agonist ivuxolimab. The rearrangement joins TRBV11-2 to TRBJ2-1; D is ambiguous. CDR3 protein: CASSLQHGSSYNEQFF. DNA for the CDR3: TGTGCCAGCAGCTTACAGCACGGTAGCTCCTACAATGAGCAGTTCTTC. Drawing the rest from reference TRBV11-2 and TRBJ2-1, the complete variable domain is EAGVAQSPRYKIIEKRQSVAFWCNPISGHATLYWYQQILGQGPKLLIQFQNNGVVDDSQLPKDRFSAERLKGVDSTLKIQPAKLEDSAVYLCASSLQHGSSYNEQFFGPGTRLTVL.